These 28 T cell receptor beta chains originate from one sample sequenced in a study of T cell changes during pregnancy in multiple sclerosis. TCRdb's copy holds only in-frame clones and misses some; the assay was immunoSEQ multiplex PCR. The data show about 45,000 clones, 85% to 95% seen once. Sample: CD8+ T cells from peripheral blood mononuclear cells, taken in the second trimester of pregnancy. Receptor source: a female donor with multiple sclerosis, enrolled in a pregnancy study.

This clone was seen just once. This chain links TRBV5-6 with TRBJ1-5; 8 nucleotides line up with TRBD1. This CDR3 has 14 amino acids. V shed 9 bases, J shed 4 bases, and the junction held 9 bases outside the gene matches. CDR1 and CDR2 (germline): SGHDT, YYEEEE. The CDR3 DNA reads as TGTGCCACTCGGACAGGGCATCAGAATCAGCCCCAGCATTTT. It codes for CATRTGHQNQPQHF.

Comments on this clone: Other DNA sequences in the same sample also yield this CDR3. This chain connects TRBV14 to TRBJ2-3, with no clear D. Germline V CDR1 and CDR2: SGHDN, FVKESK. V was clipped by 1 base and J by 2 bases, with 7 bases between them. CDR3 length: 14 amino acids. The CDR3 sequence is CASSQGRHTDTQYF. Written as DNA, the CDR3 is TGTGCCAGCAGCCAAGGACGACACACAGATACGCAGTATTTT.

V is TRBV4-3 and J is TRBJ2-1; 8 bases are shared with TRBD2. Trimming at V came to 0 bases and at J to 6 bases, leaving 7 bases not matched to a gene. This CDR3 has 16 residues. The V gene's germline CDR1 is LGHNA and CDR2 YSLEER. CDR3 residues: CASSQDPGGGPNEQFF. The DNA of the CDR3 is TGCGCCAGCAGCCAAGATCCGGGCGGGGGGCCCAATGAGCAGTTCTTC.

The chain uses TRBV7-9 and TRBJ2-5, with 11 bases lining up with TRBD1. The germline V gene has CDR1 SEHNR and CDR2 FQNEAQ (reference sequence). The CDR3 is 16 residues long. V was clipped by 5 bases and J by 5 bases; unmatched bases: 10. In DNA, the CDR3 is TGTGCCAGCAGCCCCAGGACAGGGGGCCGCAGGGAGACCCAGTACTTC. Translating gives CASSPRTGGRRETQYF.

The V gene is TRBV27, the J gene TRBJ1-5; TRBD1 is a possible D gene (6 bases). CDR1 is MNHEY and CDR2 is SMNVEV in the germline V gene (reference sequence). Trimming shortened V by 9 bases and J by 2 bases, and 8 bases separated the two germline ends. The CDR3 is made up of 12 amino acids. CDR3 coding DNA: TGTGCCAGTCGGACAGGCAATCAGCCCCAGCATTTT. This sequence encodes CASRTGNQPQHF.

The V gene is TRBV4-3, the J gene TRBJ1-5; D remains ambiguous. CDR1 and CDR2 (germline): LGHNA, YSLEER. The V end lost 0 bases, the J end lost 0 bases, and 6 bases lay between the germline ends. This CDR3 is 15 amino acids long. The CDR3 spells CASSQDGNSNQPQHF. For the CDR3, the DNA is TGCGCCAGCAGCCAAGATGGCAATAGCAATCAGCCCCAGCATTTT.

This chain links TRBV6-5 with TRBJ2-2, with D perhaps TRBD1 (6 bases). CDR1 is MNHEY, CDR2 SVGAGI, per germline. Trimming removed 5 bases at V and 3 bases at J, with 13 bases between. The CDR3 has 15 residues. The CDR3 region is CASSAGTTDTGELFF. The CDR3 DNA reads as TGTGCCAGCAGTGCCGGGACAACGGACACCGGGGAGCTGTTTTTT.

The chain is built from TRBV2 and TRBJ2-1, with 8 bases identical to TRBD2. The V segment lost 4 bases and the J segment 6 bases; nucleotides outside the gene matches: 11. CDR1 and CDR2 (germline): SNHLY, FYNNEI. CDR3 length: 16 amino acids. CDR3 sequence reads: CASSGPRAGGRNEQFF. CDR3 DNA: TGTGCCAGCAGTGGCCCCAGGGCGGGGGGACGCAATGAGCAGTTCTTC.

The sample holds a few counts of this clone. V is TRBV7-2 and J is TRBJ2-4; D is undetermined. In germline, CDR1 is SGHTA, CDR2 FQGNSA. CDR3 size: 16 residues. Trimming removed 4 bases at V and 2 bases at J, with 15 bases between. The CDR3 region has the DNA TGTGCCAGCAGCTCGCCGCTTGACATCCCCAAAAACATTCAGTACTTC. Translating it yields CASSSPLDIPKNIQYF.

The chain couples TRBV19 to TRBJ2-1; 9 bases are a match to TRBD1. Germline-derived CDR1 and CDR2 are LNHDA and SQIVND (reference sequence). CDR3 length equals 13 residues. J lost 9 bases, V lost 1 base, and 1 base had no gene match. The CDR3 loop reads CASSIGQGVEQFF. DNA of the CDR3: TGTGCCAGTAGTATAGGACAGGGGGTTGAGCAGTTCTTC.

The V gene is TRBV4-3, the J gene TRBJ1-4; weak D call: TRBD1 (5 bases). V was clipped by 0 bases and J by 6 bases, with 14 bases between them. There are 16 residues in the CDR3. From germline, CDR1 is LGHNA and CDR2 YSLEER. The CDR3 loop reads CASSQETGPGDEKLFF. As DNA, the CDR3 is TGCGCCAGCAGCCAAGAGACGGGTCCGGGGGATGAAAAACTGTTTTTT.

The chain carries TRBV19 and TRBJ2-7; tentative D call: TRBD2 (8 bases). Between the trimmed V and J ends, which lost 1 base and 5 bases, there was a span of 18 bases. The germline CDR1 and CDR2 sequences are LNHDA and SQIVND (reference sequence). The CDR3 totals 16 residues. The DNA of the CDR3 is TGTGCCAGTAGTATAGCCGGGAGGGGGCCCGGCGACGAGCAGTACTTC. Translation: CASSIAGRGPGDEQYF.

The chain couples TRBV7-2 to TRBJ2-7, with TRBD2 matching 11 bases. Losses at the gene ends were 0 bases for V and 5 bases for J; bases not matched to a gene: 6. Per the germline V gene, CDR1 is SGHTA and CDR2 is FQGNSA. The CDR3 sequence is 16 residues long. The CDR3 reads CASSLASGGASNEQYF. The CDR3 bases are TGTGCCAGCAGCTTAGCTAGCGGGGGGGCATCCAACGAGCAGTACTTC. Supplemented by reference TRBV7-2 and TRBJ2-7, the full variable domain reads GAGVSQSPSNKVTEKGKDVELRCDPISGHTALYWYRQSLGQGLEFLIYFQGNSAPDKSGLPSDRFSAERTGGSVSTLTIQRTQQEDSAVYLCASSLASGGASNEQYFGPGTRLTVT.

This clone has a single count. The chain joins TRBV10-3 to TRBJ1-1, with 7 positions matching TRBD1. The germline V gene encodes CDR1 ENHRY and CDR2 SYGVKD. Trimming at V came to 0 bases and at J to 7 bases, leaving 8 bases not matched to a gene. This CDR3 region has 15 residues. This CDR3 is CAISESRRQGGEAFF. CDR3 in DNA: TGTGCCATCAGTGAGTCGAGGCGGCAGGGGGGTGAAGCTTTCTTT.

This chain joins TRBV29-1 and TRBJ2-7; 8 positions match TRBD1. CDR3 length: 13 residues. Per the germline V gene, CDR1 is SQVTM and CDR2 is ANQGSEA. V trimming: 2 bases; J trimming: 4 bases; junction bases outside the gene matches: 4. CDR3 sequence reads: CSVERDRPYEQYF. CDR3 DNA sequence: TGCAGCGTTGAAAGGGACAGGCCTTACGAGCAGTACTTC.

This clone was seen a single time. A far larger clone is one base from this, pointing to a likely read error. The gene calls are TRBV7-2 and TRBJ2-1; 9 bases line up with TRBD1. The CDR3 totals 15 residues. In germline, CDR1 is SGHTA, CDR2 FQGNSA. Trimming cost V 3 bases and J 2 bases; bases outside gene matches: 2. The CDR3 spells CASSFRDRAYNEQFF. The CDR3 bases are TGTGCCAGCAGCTTCCGGGACAGGGCCTACAATGAGCAGTTCTTC.

The chain uses TRBV7-9 and TRBJ2-2, with TRBD1 matching over 8 bases. The CDR3 loop spans 16 amino acids. After removal of 10 bases from V and 2 bases from J, the junction contained 12 bases not matched to a gene. CDR1 is SEHNR and CDR2 is FQNEAQ in the germline V gene (reference sequence). The CDR3 DNA is TGTGCCACCATTTCGCGACAGGGGCAAAACACCGGGGAGCTGTTTTTT. Its protein product is CATISRQGQNTGELFF.

The chain recombines TRBV9 with TRBJ2-3; the match to TRBD2 covers 7 bases. Germline CDR1 reads SGDLS; CDR2 reads YYNGEE. CDR3 size: 15 residues. V lost 0 bases and J lost 4; bases outside the gene matches: 5. CDR3 bases: TGTGCCAGCAGCGTAGCGGGGGGTTCAGCAGATACGCAGTATTTT. Amino acids: CASSVAGGSADTQYF.

This rearrangement joins TRBV5-8 to TRBJ2-3; 9 positions agree with TRBD1. Trimming removed 1 base from V and 4 bases from J; junction bases left unmatched: 4. CDR1 is SGHTS and CDR2 is YDEGEE in the germline V gene. The CDR3 runs 15 residues. CDR3 residues: CASSLTGGWSDTQYF. In DNA, the CDR3 is TGTGCCAGCAGCTTGACAGGGGGCTGGTCAGATACGCAGTATTTT.

This chain connects TRBV7-3 to TRBJ1-1; maybe TRBD1 (6 bases). In germline, CDR1 is SGHTA, CDR2 FQGTGA. The CDR3 loop spans 13 amino acids. The V and J ends lost 6 bases and 4 bases respectively, with 12 bases between them. The CDR3 sequence is CASSTQGSTEAFF. Written as DNA, the CDR3 is TGTGCCAGCAGTACCCAGGGGAGCACTGAAGCTTTCTTT.

This rearrangement joins TRBV9 to TRBJ2-3; 8 bases map to TRBD2. V dropped 0 bases and J dropped 2; count of bases not matched to a gene: 2. The CDR3 spans 15 residues. The germline CDR1 and CDR2 sequences are SGDLS and YYNGEE. CDR3 in amino acids: CASSVGGGPTDTQYF. In DNA form, the CDR3 reads TGTGCCAGCAGCGTAGGCGGGGGGCCCACAGATACGCAGTATTTT.

This clone was observed a handful of times. V gene TRBV5-8 combines with J gene TRBJ1-1; the match to TRBD1 covers 10 bases. Germline CDR1 SGHTS, CDR2 YDEGEE. CDR3 length equals 15 residues. The V gene end was trimmed by 0 bases and the J gene end by 9 bases; junction bases not matched to a gene: 8. Here the CDR3 DNA reads TGTGCCAGCAGCTTGGTCTTGACAGGGGGCTGGAAAGCTTTCTTT. This codes for CASSLVLTGGWKAFF.

This clone has just one count. The chain links TRBV7-3 to TRBJ2-1; D is possibly TRBD2 (6 bases). Trimming shortened V by 1 base and J by 5 bases, and 15 bases separated the two germline ends. CDR1 and CDR2 (germline): SGHTA, FQGTGA. CDR3 length: 16 amino acids. The CDR3 DNA follows: TGTGCCAGCAGCTTAAGCCCCGGGACTGCACACAATGAGCAGTTCTTC. It is translated as CASSLSPGTAHNEQFF.

Note on this clone: Its ends do not fully match the called genes, so a read error is possible. The gene calls are TRBV4-3 and TRBJ1-4; D call uncertain. The CDR3 has 17 residues. The germline CDR1 and CDR2 sequences are LGHNA and YSLEER. The CDR3 DNA sequence: TGCGCCAGCAGCCAAGACCCCGGAGGAGATACTAATGATAAACTGTTTTTT. This sequence encodes CASSQDPGGDTNDKLFF.

Notes on this clone: Additional DNA sequences in this sample encode the identical CDR3. The chain employs TRBV4-3 and TRBJ2-7; TRBD1 matches 11 bases. Germline-derived CDR1 and CDR2 are LGHNA and YSLEER. This CDR3 region has 16 residues. J was trimmed by 3 bases and V by 0 bases; bases with no gene match: 4. CDR3 protein: CASSQDWGTGGYEQYF. The CDR3 bases are TGCGCCAGCAGCCAAGACTGGGGGACAGGGGGCTACGAGCAGTACTTC.

The genes are TRBV6-4 and TRBJ2-4; TRBD2 is a possible D gene (6 bases). V lost 5 bases, J lost 1 base, and 15 bases lay in between. The CDR3 is 16 amino acids. Germline values: CDR1 MRHNA, CDR2 SNTAGT. Here the CDR3 DNA reads TGTGCCAGCAGTCCCCTTGTGGAGGGGGCCAAAAACATTCAGTACTTC. This translates into CASSPLVEGAKNIQYF.

This clone was counted a single time. The chain is built from TRBV9 and TRBJ2-5, with D maybe TRBD1 (5 bases). V lost 4 bases, J lost 2 bases, and 15 bases lay in between. Germline V gene lookup returns CDR1 SGDLS and CDR2 YYNGEE. The CDR3 is 15 residues long. CDR3 nucleotides: TGTGCCAGCAGCACCCAGGGAATTCCTCAAGAGACCCAGTACTTC. Protein sequence: CASSTQGIPQETQYF. Full variable domain (remainder filled in from reference TRBV9 and TRBJ2-5): DSGVTQTPKHLITATGQRVTLRCSPRSGDLSVYWYQQSLDQGLQFLIQYYNGEERAKGNILERFSAQQFPDLHSELNLSSLELGDSALYFCASSTQGIPQETQYFGPGTRLLVL.

The CDR3 nucleotides are TGTGCCAGCAGTTTATCGAGGGCACATTCACCCCTCCACTTT. Its translation: CASSLSRAHSPLHF. This chain connects TRBV27 to TRBJ1-6; no clear D gene. The CDR3 has 14 residues. V was cut by 0 bases and J by 8 bases, with 8 bases left in between. Germline CDR1 and CDR2: MNHEY and SMNVEV (reference sequence).